These T cell receptor beta chains were read from a single sample in a study of cytomegalovirus exposure and HLA in healthy donors. Using immunoSEQ multiplex PCR, the repertoire was profiled, and TCRdb retains in-frame clones only, with some absent. The data contain roughly 200,000 clones, more than 75% of them singletons. Sequences were obtained from PBMCs. The source of these receptors is a woman aged 25 to 39 in good health and CMV-seropositive. Both conserved end residues are part of each CDR3. A D gene is named only where the DNA matches it firmly. Not every row has a clone size; where given, it reads once, few, many or a size class.

V	D	J	size	DNA	CDR3
TRBV30	TRBD1	TRBJ2-6	-	TGTGCCTGGACAGGGGGTGGGGCCAACGTCCTGACTTTC	CAWTGGGANVLTF
TRBV5-1	-	TRBJ1-1	-	TGCGCCAGCAGCTTGACCGGGACAACGAACACTGAAGCTTTCTTT	CASSLTGTTNTEAFF
TRBV13	-	TRBJ2-1	-	TGTGCCAGCAGCAGACCGGGAGACTACAATGAGCAGTTCTTC	CASSRPGDYNEQFF
TRBV2	-	TRBJ2-7	-	TGTGCCAGCAGGTGGACAGAAGGCTACGAGCAGTACTTC	CASRWTEGYEQYF
TRBV30	TRBD1	TRBJ1-1	-	TGTGCCTGGAGCATGGGACAGGGCACTGAAGCTTTCTTT	CAWSMGQGTEAFF
TRBV28	-	TRBJ2-1	-	TGTGCCAGCAGTTTATATTCCCCGGAGAATGAGCAGTTCTTC	CASSLYSPENEQFF
TRBV7-2	TRBD2	TRBJ2-3	-	TGTGCCAGCAGCTTAGGACGGGAGGGCTCCTTGGGGCAGTATTTT	CASSLGREGSLGQYF
TRBV5-4	TRBD2	TRBJ2-7	-	TGTGCCAGCAGCCCGGGGGGAGGGCAGTCTACCTACGAGCAGTACTTC	CASSPGGGQSTYEQYF
TRBV6-1	TRBD1	TRBJ2-7	-	TGTGCCAGCAGGCGGACAGGATCCTACGAGCAGTACTTC	CASRRTGSYEQYF
TRBV9	-	TRBJ2-3	-	TGTGCCAGCAGCGTAGTGGGGGCCCCAGATACGCAGTATTTT	CASSVVGAPDTQYF
TRBV6-5	-	TRBJ1-4	-	TGTGCCAGCAGTGCCCTACGACACGGTAATGAAAAACTGTTTTTT	CASSALRHGNEKLFF
TRBV27	-	TRBJ1-1	-	TGTGCCAGCAGTTCTCACACGAGGGACACTGAAGCTTTCTTT	CASSSHTRDTEAFF
TRBV28	-	TRBJ2-2	once	TGTGCCAGCAGTAACCGACCAGGGACCGGGGAGCTGTTTTTT	CASSNRPGTGELFF
TRBV28	-	TRBJ2-4	-	TGTGCCAGCAGTTTGCCGGGACTAGCCAAAAACATTCAGTACTTC	CASSLPGLAKNIQYF
TRBV18	TRBD2	TRBJ2-1	-	TGTGCCAGCTCAACATCCGGGACTAACAATGAGCAGTTCTTC	CASSTSGTNNEQFF